This record looks at one T cell receptor beta chain sequence and its context. There is no known antigen for this receptor. No quality values exist for individual bases; no much larger clone is one base distant. This sample was included in a study of blood T cells in healthy people across ages (dated by TCRdb to about 2015). Background for the entire study: Template switching captured roughly one uniquely barcoded TCR beta cDNA molecule per two T cells in model experiments. Donors of different ages were randomly distributed across sequencing lanes to avoid experimental bias. Two additional independent replicas of 1 million unique cDNA reads from the same blood draw were analyzed for two donors (one aged 18 to 30 and one aged 80 or older). Donors were grouped into four age groups: young (average 16 years), middle-aged (about 40), aged (approximately 58) and long-lived (82). The study measured age-related changes in TCR beta repertoire diversity using deep sequencing normalized with unique cDNA molecular identifiers. General conclusions and limits of the study: Since profiling was done on bulk unsorted PBMCs, naive and antigen-experienced compartments could not be conclusively compared. Because the CMV infection status of the donors was unknown, age-related changes in expanded clonotypes may potentially have been confounded. Observed TCR beta diversity correlated strongly with the percentage of naive T cells measured by flow cytometry. Estimates of total diversity based on one million sequenced T cells were considered lower bounds and underestimates. Observed TCR beta diversity per million T cells fell roughly linearly with age, and a significant reduction was already apparent by age around 39. The long-lived group showed more naive CD4+ T cells, fewer expanded clones and increased TCR diversity than the aged group, suggesting age selection.

From cysteine to phenylalanine, the CDR3 is 13 amino acids long. Just CDR3 DNA is preserved here, 39 bases in frame from base 1. At the junction V is shortened by 5 bases and J by 11 bases, with 18 bases in between. In the germline V gene, CDR1 corresponds to ENHRY and CDR2 to SYGVKD. Library prep was done by 5' RACE. The sample was run on an Illumina HiSeq 2500. A second PCR of about 7 to 12 cycles was run with a J-beta primer mix and a sample-barcoded 5' primer. Each TCR beta cDNA molecule received a unique molecular identifier from a template-switch 5' adaptor carrying 12 random nucleotides. Each sample yielded at least 3 million CDR3-containing paired-end reads. First-strand cDNA synthesis was performed from all RNA using the Mint cDNA synthesis kit, with priming by a TRBC-specific oligonucleotide. All cDNA was treated with uracil-DNA glycosylase and then went through a first 18-cycle PCR with the universal primers M1SS and BC2_uni_R. For the original study's pipeline: For normalization, 1 million high-quality reads, each with a distinct molecular identifier, were randomly selected from each sample. Instead of being binned into consensus sequences, reads that shared molecular identifiers were thrown out. CDR3 identification, clonotype clustering and error correction used MiTCR with a Q25 quality threshold and the strictest error-elimination algorithm. A nonparametric unseen species model with Euler transformation was used to estimate lower-bound total TCR beta diversity. In TCRdb, the public reads were trimmed at Q25 with fastp and aligned with MiXCR, with productive beta chains retained. Each entry merges the rows of one CDR3 protein and shows their most common DNA and genes. These V and J calls are TCRdb output, not the study's own analysis. The sample yields about 2 million distinct CDR3 sequences; just under 50% were counted once. The ten largest clones take up around 2.1% of the sample.

The 39 donors, aged about 6 to 90 years, were systemically healthy Caucasian individuals from Russia. Approximately 9.3 milliliters of peripheral blood were drawn from each donor into EDTA-treated Vacutainer tubes. Ficoll-Paque density-gradient centrifugation was used to isolate PBMCs, with at least 6.5 million per sample. Trizol reagent was used to extract total RNA from the PBMCs, yielding at least 5 micrograms per sample. The percentages of naive CD45RAhigh/CD27high T cells were determined by flow cytometry on a PBMC aliquot from every donor. The source material was blood. This receptor was obtained from a woman between 35 and 50 years old in good health. The chain is made from TRBV10-3 and TRBJ2-5, with no confidently assigned D gene. The CDR3 region: CAISLDTNVEQYF. The nucleotide sequence is given as TGTGCCATCAGTCTCGACACCAATGTGGAGCAGTACTTC.